Shown below are 31 T cell receptor beta chains from a single sample sequenced in a study of cytomegalovirus exposure and HLA in healthy donors. The assay was immunoSEQ multiplex PCR, and TCRdb's table has in-frame clones only and misses some. This sample has over 200,000 clones, with about 90% found just once. Specimen: PBMCs. All receptors derive from a young woman in good health and CMV-seronegative.

The V and J genes are TRBV19 and TRBJ2-7, with 12 bases aligning to TRBD2. With 8 bases clipped from V and 4 bases from J, the junction kept 6 bases outside the gene matches. This CDR3 has 14 amino acids. Germline CDR1 is LNHDA and CDR2 is SQIVND (reference sequence). CDR3 region: CASGLTSGSYEQYF. DNA for the CDR3: TGTGCCAGTGGGCTGACTAGCGGGAGTTACGAGCAGTACTTC.

The rearrangement uses TRBV7-9 and TRBJ2-7, with D perhaps matching TRBD1 (6 bases). CDR3 length: 17 residues. Germline loops: CDR1 SEHNR, CDR2 FQNEAQ (reference sequence). V lost 2 bases, J lost 0 bases, and 17 bases lay in between. CDR3 region: CASSLNQGKGSSYEQYF. The CDR3 coding sequence is TGTGCCAGCAGCTTAAACCAGGGGAAGGGAAGCTCCTACGAGCAGTACTTC.

The chain recombines TRBV5-1 with TRBJ2-5; D possibly corresponds to TRBD2 (6 bases). The CDR3 sequence is 14 residues long. The germline V gene encodes CDR1 SGHRS and CDR2 YFSETQ. V was clipped by 3 bases and J by 1 base, with 10 bases between them. The CDR3 loop is CASSWDSFQETQYF. The CDR3 bases are TGCGCCAGCAGCTGGGACTCCTTCCAAGAGACCCAGTACTTC.

This rearrangement joins TRBV9 to TRBJ2-6; D gene ambiguous. The germline V gene encodes CDR1 SGDLS and CDR2 YYNGEE. The length of the CDR3 is 13 residues. Trimming removed 4 bases from V and 2 bases from J, with 4 bases in between. DNA for the CDR3: TGTGCCAGCAGCACCCCTGGGGCCAACGTCCTGACTTTC. Residues: CASSTPGANVLTF.

The rearrangement links TRBV5-1 to TRBJ2-7; the match to TRBD1 covers 7 bases. Per the germline V gene, CDR1 is SGHRS and CDR2 is YFSETQ. This CDR3 spans 13 amino acids. After removal of 5 bases from V and 2 bases from J, the junction contained 4 bases not matched to a gene. CDR3 DNA sequence: TGCGCCAGCAGAACCGGACAGGCCTACGAGCAGTACTTC. It encodes CASRTGQAYEQYF.

This sequence joins TRBV7-2 and TRBJ2-1; 10 bases line up with TRBD2. Germline-derived CDR1 and CDR2 are SGHTA and FQGNSA. The CDR3 spans 14 residues. Trimming took 5 bases from V and 8 from J; bases not matched to a gene: 6. CDR3 region: CASSLGTSVDEQFF. CDR3 nucleotide sequence: TGTGCCAGCAGCCTAGGGACTAGCGTGGATGAGCAGTTCTTC. The complete variable domain, with remaining parts taken from reference TRBV7-2 and TRBJ2-1, reads GAGVSQSPSNKVTEKGKDVELRCDPISGHTALYWYRQSLGQGLEFLIYFQGNSAPDKSGLPSDRFSAERTGGSVSTLTIQRTQQEDSAVYLCASSLGTSVDEQFFGPGTRLTVL.

V gene TRBV29-1 combines with J gene TRBJ1-2; the match to TRBD1 covers 9 bases. The CDR3 contains 13 residues. Germline values: CDR1 SQVTM, CDR2 ANQGSEA. Trimming removed 4 bases from V and 4 bases from J; junction bases left unmatched: 4. CDR3 sequence: CSVGGQGIYGYTF. Here the CDR3 DNA reads TGCAGCGTTGGGGGACAGGGAATCTATGGCTACACCTTC.

The chain has TRBV7-2 and TRBJ2-4; D not resolved. Trimming pared 5 bases from V and 7 bases from J, leaving 12 bases between. CDR3 size: 13 residues. The germline V gene encodes CDR1 SGHTA and CDR2 FQGNSA. The DNA of the CDR3 is TGTGCCAGCAGCCCCGGTCCGGCGAACATTCAGTACTTC. This codes for CASSPGPANIQYF.

This chain connects TRBV18 to TRBJ1-5; 7 nucleotides align to TRBD1. CDR3 length: 15 amino acids. V lost 5 bases to trimming and J lost 0 bases; unmatched junction nucleotides: 4. Germline CDR1 is KGHSH and CDR2 is LQKENI. In DNA form, the CDR3 reads TGTGCCAGCTCAACGGGGACAGATAGCAATCAGCCCCAGCATTTT. Protein sequence: CASSTGTDSNQPQHF. Supplemented by reference TRBV18 and TRBJ1-5, the full variable domain reads NAGVMQNPRHLVRRRGQEARLRCSPMKGHSHVYWYRQLPEEGLKFMVYLQKENIIDESGMPKERFSAEFPKEGPSILRIQQVVRGDSAAYFCASSTGTDSNQPQHFGDGTRLSIL.

The CDR3 nucleotides are TGTGCCAGCAGTTTGAGTCGGGGGGTGACCCAGTACTTC. This codes for CASSLSRGVTQYF. This chain joins TRBV28 and TRBJ2-5; 7 positions agree with TRBD2. The CDR3 has 13 residues. V shed 3 bases, J shed 7 bases, and the junction held 5 bases outside the gene matches. Germline V gene lookup returns CDR1 MDHEN and CDR2 SYDVKM.

The gene calls are TRBV27 and TRBJ2-1; 7 nucleotides align to TRBD2. The CDR3 contains 12 residues. CDR1 is MNHEY and CDR2 is SMNVEV in the germline V gene (reference sequence). V trimming: 7 bases; J trimming: 3 bases; junction bases outside the gene matches: 0. CDR3 nucleotides: TGTGCCAGCACTAGCGGCTACAATGAGCAGTTCTTC. This translates into CASTSGYNEQFF.

The chain links TRBV6-6 to TRBJ2-3, with D perhaps given as TRBD1 or TRBD2 (5 bases each). Trimming stripped 4 bases from V and 4 bases from J, with 9 bases between. Germline V gene data show CDR1 as MNHNY and CDR2 as SVGAGI (reference sequence). The CDR3 is 13 amino acids. This chain's CDR3 is CASSFRDPDTQYF. CDR3 coding DNA: TGTGCCAGCAGTTTCCGGGACCCAGATACGCAGTATTTT.

V gene TRBV5-1 combines with J gene TRBJ2-3, with TRBD2 as a possible D gene (6 bases). Germline V gene sequence: CDR1 SGHRS, CDR2 YFSETQ. The CDR3 has 15 residues. Trimming removed 2 bases from V and 4 bases from J, with 14 bases in between. The CDR3 reads CASSLLPRESDTQYF. In nucleotides, the CDR3 is TGCGCCAGCAGCTTATTACCCCGGGAGTCAGATACGCAGTATTTT.

V gene TRBV5-1 combines with J gene TRBJ2-1, with TRBD2 matching over 7 bases. CDR3 size: 16 residues. Trimming cost V 4 bases and J 4 bases; bases outside gene matches: 11. Per the germline V gene, CDR1 is SGHRS and CDR2 is YFSETQ. CDR3 bases: TGCGCCAGCAGCCCTTGGGGGGGAGAGGTTTACAATGAGCAGTTCTTC. This gives the protein CASSPWGGEVYNEQFF.

This rearrangement joins TRBV15 to TRBJ1-5; D possibly corresponds to TRBD1 (5 bases). V lost 1 base to trimming and J lost 2 bases, with 18 bases between them. The CDR3 sequence is 18 residues long. CDR1 LNHNV and CDR2 YYDKDF come from the germline V gene (reference sequence). In nucleotides, the CDR3 is TGTGCCACCAGCAGAGGGGACGTACAAGGGAGAGGCAATCAGCCCCAGCATTTT. This encodes CATSRGDVQGRGNQPQHF.

This chain uses TRBV7-2 with TRBJ1-4; D uncertain. Per germline, CDR1 SGHTA and CDR2 FQGNSA. The CDR3 is 15 amino acids. V lost 6 bases, J lost 3 bases, and 14 bases lay in between. The CDR3 spells CASSFGGKPNEKLFF. The DNA of the CDR3 is TGTGCCAGCAGTTTCGGAGGGAAGCCTAATGAAAAACTGTTTTTT.

The chain recombines TRBV5-1 with TRBJ1-3; D possibly corresponds to TRBD1 (6 bases). V was clipped by 0 bases and J by 0 bases, with 13 bases between them. The germline V gene has CDR1 SGHRS and CDR2 YFSETQ. This CDR3 has 17 amino acids. The CDR3 protein is CASSLVTGSYSGNTIYF. The CDR3 nucleotides read TGCGCCAGCAGCTTGGTGACAGGATCATACTCTGGAAACACCATATATTTT.

Concerning this clone itself: The same CDR3 can be traced to other DNA sequences in this sample. The chain links TRBV9 to TRBJ2-7; D gene ambiguous. CDR1 and CDR2 from the germline V gene are SGDLS and YYNGEE. The CDR3 totals 14 residues. Deletions cut 0 bases from V and 0 bases from J, with 7 bases between. This CDR3 is CASSVATSSYEQYF. The CDR3 nucleotides are TGTGCCAGCAGCGTAGCTACGAGCTCCTACGAGCAGTACTTC.

The V gene is TRBV19, the J gene TRBJ1-1, with D perhaps matching TRBD1 (5 bases). The V gene's germline CDR1 is LNHDA and CDR2 SQIVND (reference sequence). V was pared by 5 bases and J by 1 base, with 11 bases between. The CDR3 sequence is 14 residues long. This CDR3 reads CASSPQGWNTEAFF. CDR3 sequence (DNA): TGTGCCAGTAGTCCCCAGGGTTGGAACACTGAAGCTTTCTTT.

The J gene is TRBJ2-1, the V gene TRBV7-3; D ambiguous. Trimming stripped 2 bases from V and 4 bases from J, with 12 bases between. CDR1 and CDR2 (germline): SGHTA, FQGTGA. The CDR3 runs 15 residues. CDR3 sequence reads: CASSLGSSYYNEQFF. In DNA, the CDR3 is TGTGCCAGCAGCTTAGGTTCGAGTTATTACAATGAGCAGTTCTTC. Full variable domain (outside the CDR3, taken from reference TRBV7-3 and TRBJ2-1): GAGVSQTPSNKVTEKGKYVELRCDPISGHTALYWYRQSLGQGPEFLIYFQGTGAADDSGLPNDRFFAVRPEGSVSTLKIQRTERGDSAVYLCASSLGSSYYNEQFFGPGTRLTVL.

This clone was seen once. V and J are TRBV7-9 and TRBJ1-2, with TRBD1 matching 7 bases. CDR3 length: 15 amino acids. After removal of 5 bases from V and 0 bases from J, the junction contained 6 bases not matched to a gene. The germline V gene encodes CDR1 SEHNR and CDR2 FQNEAQ (reference sequence). The CDR3, as DNA: TGTGCCAGCAGCGTGCAGGGGGGAGCTAACTATGGCTACACCTTC. It is translated as CASSVQGGANYGYTF.

This chain links TRBV5-1 with TRBJ2-7, with D hard to call. Germline V lookup: CDR1 SGHRS, CDR2 YFSETQ. CDR3 length: 14 amino acids. Trimming took 0 bases from V and 0 from J, leaving 7 bases between them. The CDR3 DNA sequence: TGCGCCAGCAGCTTGGACACAAACTCCTACGAGCAGTACTTC. It specifies CASSLDTNSYEQYF. The entire variable domain, with the rest obtained from reference TRBV5-1 and TRBJ2-7, is as follows: KAGVTQTPRYLIKTRGQQVTLSCSPISGHRSVSWYQQTPGQGLQFLFEYFSETQRNKGNFPGRFSGRQFSNSRSEMNVSTLELGDSALYLCASSLDTNSYEQYFGPGTRLTVT.

In this sample, this clone turned up a few times. This chain connects TRBV25-1 to TRBJ2-6; D is perhaps TRBD1 (5 bases). V lost 2 bases, J lost 3 bases, and 17 bases lay in between. Germline-derived CDR1 and CDR2 are MGHDK and SYGVNS. This CDR3 region has 18 residues. As DNA, the CDR3 is TGTGCCAGCAGTGAACTGAGACAGTCGATGAGTGGGGCCAACGTCCTGACTTTC. Residues: CASSELRQSMSGANVLTF.

This CDR3 reads CASSEGLAGGSSGANVLTF. The CDR3 DNA follows: TGTGCCAGCAGCGAGGGACTAGCGGGAGGAAGCTCTGGGGCCAACGTCCTGACTTTC. V gene TRBV5-6 combines with J gene TRBJ2-6, with 15 bases aligning to TRBD2. V shed 4 bases and J 0 bases; nucleotides not matched to a gene: 5. Per the germline V gene, CDR1 is SGHDT and CDR2 is YYEEEE. CDR3 length: 19 residues.

The chain recombines TRBV27 with TRBJ2-7, with 7 bases lining up with TRBD2. The V gene's germline CDR1 is MNHEY and CDR2 SMNVEV (reference sequence). The trim removed 3 bases at V and 3 bases at J, leaving 2 bases unmatched. The CDR3 runs to 13 residues. The CDR3 DNA is TGTGCCAGCAGTTTTGTAGCGGGCTACGAGCAGTACTTC. It yields the protein CASSFVAGYEQYF.

The chain carries TRBV6-7 and TRBJ2-1; 10 nucleotides match TRBD2. TRBV6-7 is an ORF, and what it does is uncertain. The CDR3 runs to 19 residues. With 2 bases clipped from V and 8 bases from J, the junction kept 18 bases outside the gene matches. CDR3 protein: CASSYPGVLAGGAMDEQFF. In DNA form, the CDR3 reads TGTGCCAGCAGTTACCCCGGGGTTTTAGCGGGAGGAGCAATGGATGAGCAGTTCTTC.

The chain is built from TRBV9 and TRBJ1-3; D may be TRBD1 (5 bases). Germline assignment: CDR1 SGDLS and CDR2 YYNGEE. The CDR3 extends over 15 amino acids. Trimming cost V 4 bases and J 0 bases, with 11 bases left between them. CDR3 nucleotide sequence: TGTGCCAGCAGCCCCGGGACTGACTCTGGAAACACCATATATTTT. It translates to CASSPGTDSGNTIYF.

The chain uses TRBV11-3 and TRBJ1-1; weak D call: TRBD1 (5 bases). Germline loops: CDR1 SGHNT, CDR2 YENEEA. V shed 5 bases and J shed 6 bases, with 13 bases lying between them. The CDR3 spans 13 residues. The CDR3 loop is CASSPQGEAEAFF. For the CDR3, the DNA is TGTGCCAGCAGCCCCCAAGGGGAGGCTGAAGCTTTCTTT.

CDR3: CASSLRGDDIQYF. Written as DNA, the CDR3 is TGCGCCAGCAGCTTGCGGGGGGACGACATTCAGTACTTC. The chain is built from TRBV5-1 and TRBJ2-4; 7 bases line up with TRBD2. The J segment lost 8 bases and the V segment lost 1 base, leaving 3 bases of the junction unmatched. CDR3 length: 13 residues. Per the germline V gene, CDR1 is SGHRS and CDR2 is YFSETQ.

Details on this clone: Other DNA sequences in this sample translate to the same CDR3. The V and J genes are TRBV29-1 and TRBJ2-7, with TRBD1 matching over 7 bases. CDR3 length equals 11 residues. Germline values: CDR1 SQVTM, CDR2 ANQGSEA. V lost 6 bases to trimming and J lost 3 bases; unmatched junction nucleotides: 2. This CDR3 is CSVGDSYEQYF. The CDR3 DNA reads as TGCAGCGTGGGGGACAGCTACGAGCAGTACTTC.

The rearrangement uses TRBV18 and TRBJ2-6; D is unclear. Per the germline V gene, CDR1 is KGHSH and CDR2 is LQKENI. CDR3 length: 15 residues. The V gene lost 6 bases and the J gene lost 1 base, with 10 bases spanning the gap. Here the CDR3 DNA reads TGTGCCAGCTCGCTTGGTGGGTCTGGGGCCAACGTCCTGACTTTC. Residues: CASSLGGSGANVLTF.